The present T cell receptor (beta chain) was sequenced within a study of response to subunit inactivated influenza vaccine. In regard to this clonotype: The antigen remains undetermined.

Study-level findings and limits: The authors offered the suggestion that each seasonal influenza vaccination recruits few new T cells.

The germline V gene encodes CDR1 MDHEN and CDR2 SYDVKM. The V end lost 4 bases, the J end lost 11 bases, and 14 bases lay between the germline ends. CDR3 length: 12 residues. One entry per CDR3 protein results from TCRdb running MiXCR on the RT-PCR reads. The sample includes more than 700,000 distinct CDR3 sequences, 21% seen only once; the top ten take approximately 10%. The receptor comes from a man in his forties or fifties who received an inactivated influenza vaccine. The specimen was PBMCs from blood, collected 5 days after vaccination. The chain links TRBV28 to TRBJ1-1, with D tentatively TRBD1 (5 bases). CDR3 sequence: CASSSRGTGAFF. Written as DNA, the CDR3 is TGTGCCAGCAGTTCTAGAGGGACTGGGGCTTTCTTT.